This entry lists 17 T cell receptor beta chains sequenced from one sample in a study of T cell responses to AZD1222 COVID-19 vaccine. Using immunoSEQ multiplex PCR, the repertoire was profiled, and TCRdb retains in-frame clones only, with some absent. The profile shows some 99,000 clones, over 80% of them singletons. The sample was peripheral blood, taken on day 0 of AZD1222 vaccination. These receptor sequences come from an adult in good health.

This chain connects TRBV10-3 to TRBJ1-1; D possibly corresponds to TRBD1 (5 bases). This CDR3 spans 14 amino acids. Germline values: CDR1 ENHRY, CDR2 SYGVKD. With 4 bases removed from V and 2 bases from J, the gap between germline ends came to 11 bases. In DNA, the CDR3 is TGTGCCATCAGTGGTCAGGGACTTAACACTGAAGCTTTCTTT. It specifies CAISGQGLNTEAFF.

The gene calls are TRBV19 and TRBJ1-1; D uncertain. Deletions cut 7 bases from V and 5 bases from J, with 14 bases between. CDR3 length: 13 amino acids. Germline loops: CDR1 LNHDA, CDR2 SQIVND (reference sequence). The CDR3 here is CASKPSSWTEAFF. CDR3 DNA: TGTGCCAGTAAACCTTCTTCGTGGACTGAAGCTTTCTTT.

V usage is TRBV5-5 and J usage is TRBJ1-2; 9 positions match TRBD1. CDR3 length equals 15 residues. V was pared by 4 bases and J by 4 bases, with 8 bases of the junction left unmatched. CDR1 is SGHKS and CDR2 is YYEKEE in the germline V gene (reference sequence). The CDR3 coding sequence is TGTGCCAGCAGCACAGGGGGCACGGGCGGCTATGGCTACACCTTC. Protein: CASSTGGTGGYGYTF. Based on the CDR3 plus reference TRBV5-5 and TRBJ1-2, the full variable domain is DAGVTQSPTHLIKTRGQQVTLRCSPISGHKSVSWYQQVLGQGPQFIFQYYEKEERGRGNFPDRFSARQFPNYSSELNVNALLLGDSALYLCASSTGGTGGYGYTFGSGTRLTVV.

This clone was seen a handful of times. The chain is built from TRBV4-3 and TRBJ1-3; TRBD1 matches 9 bases. Unmatched junction bases numbered 0, after V lost 1 base and J lost 2 bases. Germline CDR1 and CDR2: LGHNA and YSLEER. This CDR3 has 15 amino acids. CDR3 sequence: CASSQGTGAGNTIYF. CDR3 sequence (DNA): TGCGCCAGCAGCCAAGGGACAGGGGCTGGAAACACCATATATTTT.

The chain couples TRBV19 to TRBJ2-7, with D possibly matching TRBD1 (6 bases). With 7 bases removed from V and 7 bases from J, the gap between germline ends came to 20 bases. CDR3 length: 14 amino acids. CDR1 is LNHDA, CDR2 SQIVND, per germline (reference sequence). Here the CDR3 DNA reads TGTGCCAGTAAAACCTCGGGACACCCTCAAGAGCAGTACTTC. It yields the protein CASKTSGHPQEQYF.

The chain is built from TRBV4-1 and TRBJ2-7; 10 bases match TRBD2. V shed 0 bases, J shed 6 bases, and the junction held 5 bases outside the gene matches. Germline V gene data show CDR1 as MGHRA and CDR2 as YSYEKL. This CDR3 spans 15 amino acids. The CDR3 region is CASSQEGPSGSEQYF. In DNA, the CDR3 is TGCGCCAGCAGCCAAGAGGGCCCTAGCGGGAGCGAGCAGTACTTC.

The chain uses TRBV3-1 (or the pseudogene TRBV3-2) and TRBJ2-3; a weak D match, TRBD2 (6 bases). Germline lookup yields CDR1 LGHDT and CDR2 YNNKEL (reference sequence). The ends were cut back, 3 bases at V and 0 bases at J, with 13 bases in the middle. CDR3 length equals 16 residues. The CDR3 region is CASSQGGRGSTDTQYF. The CDR3 nucleotides read TGTGCCAGCAGCCAGGGGGGACGGGGGAGCACAGATACGCAGTATTTT.

The V and J genes are TRBV11-2 and TRBJ1-6; no definite D call. Trimming shortened V by 1 base and J by 10 bases, and 11 bases separated the two germline ends. Germline V CDR1 and CDR2: SGHAT, FQNNGV. The CDR3 is 14 amino acids. CDR3 coding DNA: TGTGCCAGCAGCTTAGGACCCCTGCAATCACCCCTCCACTTT. It translates to CASSLGPLQSPLHF.

The CDR3: CASSGQGAHYEQYF. CDR3 nucleotides: TGTGCCAGTAGTGGACAGGGGGCGCATTACGAGCAGTACTTC. The chain recombines TRBV19 with TRBJ2-7; 11 nucleotides match TRBD1. Germline V gives CDR1 LNHDA, CDR2 SQIVND (reference sequence). This CDR3 comprises 14 residues. The junction had 4 bases not matched to a gene; V was cut back by 5 bases and J by 4 bases.

This clone has only one observation. The same CDR3 is also encoded by other DNA sequences in this sample. This sequence joins TRBV5-1 and TRBJ2-7; D is perhaps TRBD1 (6 bases). In germline, CDR1 is SGHRS, CDR2 YFSETQ. The CDR3 is made up of 15 amino acids. V was pared by 3 bases and J by 0 bases, with 13 bases between. This CDR3 reads CASSSGQTSSYEQYF. CDR3 coding DNA: TGCGCCAGCAGCTCTGGACAGACGAGCTCCTACGAGCAGTACTTC.

V usage is TRBV5-1 and J usage is TRBJ2-7; 9 bases line up with TRBD2. Germline CDR1 reads SGHRS; CDR2 reads YFSETQ. The CDR3 totals 16 residues. The V and J ends lost 2 bases and 7 bases, in that order; junction bases with no gene match: 13. The CDR3 is CASSLGTSLSMGEQYF. CDR3 sequence (DNA): TGCGCCAGCAGCTTAGGGACTAGCCTTTCTATGGGGGAGCAGTACTTC.

The chain combines TRBV5-4 with TRBJ1-6, with 8 bases identical to TRBD1. In germline, CDR1 is SGHNT, CDR2 YYREEE (reference sequence). Trimming removed 4 bases from V and 8 bases from J; junction bases left unmatched: 11. This CDR3 spans 16 amino acids. CDR3 sequence (DNA): TGTGCCAGCAGCAAAACCGGACAGGGACGGGATTCACCCCTCCACTTT. It specifies CASSKTGQGRDSPLHF.

This clone was found many times. This chain joins TRBV5-6 and TRBJ1-2; 11 bases are a match to TRBD1. The V and J ends lost 4 bases and 2 bases, in that order; junction bases with no gene match: 4. This CDR3 is 15 amino acids long. CDR1 is SGHDT and CDR2 is YYEEEE in the germline V gene. The CDR3 loop reads CASSPRTGGNYGYTF. The CDR3 DNA sequence: TGTGCCAGCAGCCCCAGGACAGGGGGCAACTATGGCTACACCTTC.

The chain uses TRBV9 and TRBJ2-1; D is perhaps TRBD1 (5 bases). CDR3 length: 15 residues. The germline V gene encodes CDR1 SGDLS and CDR2 YYNGEE. The germline V and J ends were trimmed by 1 base and 3 bases, with 11 bases remaining between them. This CDR3 reads CASSVMDQGYNEQFF. For the CDR3, the DNA is TGTGCCAGCAGCGTAATGGACCAGGGCTACAATGAGCAGTTCTTC.

The rearrangement joins TRBV5-1 to TRBJ2-1, with 9 bases matching TRBD2. Germline lookup yields CDR1 SGHRS and CDR2 YFSETQ. CDR3 length: 18 amino acids. Germline trimming cut 0 bases from V and 8 bases from J; bases unmatched to any gene: 15. Here the CDR3 DNA reads TGCGCCAGCAGCTTGGTCCCCTGGGGAGTAGCGGGAGATCATGAGCAGTTCTTC. Translating gives CASSLVPWGVAGDHEQFF.

This rearrangement joins TRBV11-2 to TRBJ2-4; no clear D gene. This CDR3 is 14 amino acids long. V gave up 2 bases and J gave up 8 bases, with 13 bases separating them. Germline CDR1 reads SGHAT; CDR2 reads FQNNGV. In DNA form, the CDR3 reads TGTGCCAGCAGCTTATCCGCCATTGCGGACATTCAGTACTTC. Encoded protein: CASSLSAIADIQYF.

The rearrangement joins TRBV19 to TRBJ1-2; unclear D gene. The length of the CDR3 is 16 residues. Germline V gene data show CDR1 as LNHDA and CDR2 as SQIVND (reference sequence). Trimming cost V 6 bases and J 4 bases, with 21 bases left between them. For the CDR3, the DNA is TGTGCCAGTAGACCAGCCATTGAGGTCGGTGGCTATGGCTACACCTTC. Translated: CASRPAIEVGGYGYTF. The full variable domain, rest sourced from reference TRBV19 and TRBJ1-2, is DGGITQSPKYLFRKEGQNVTLSCEQNLNHDAMYWYRQDPGQGLRLIYYSQIVNDFQKGDIAEGYSVSREKKESFPLTVTSAQKNPTAFYLCASRPAIEVGGYGYTFGSGTRLTVV.